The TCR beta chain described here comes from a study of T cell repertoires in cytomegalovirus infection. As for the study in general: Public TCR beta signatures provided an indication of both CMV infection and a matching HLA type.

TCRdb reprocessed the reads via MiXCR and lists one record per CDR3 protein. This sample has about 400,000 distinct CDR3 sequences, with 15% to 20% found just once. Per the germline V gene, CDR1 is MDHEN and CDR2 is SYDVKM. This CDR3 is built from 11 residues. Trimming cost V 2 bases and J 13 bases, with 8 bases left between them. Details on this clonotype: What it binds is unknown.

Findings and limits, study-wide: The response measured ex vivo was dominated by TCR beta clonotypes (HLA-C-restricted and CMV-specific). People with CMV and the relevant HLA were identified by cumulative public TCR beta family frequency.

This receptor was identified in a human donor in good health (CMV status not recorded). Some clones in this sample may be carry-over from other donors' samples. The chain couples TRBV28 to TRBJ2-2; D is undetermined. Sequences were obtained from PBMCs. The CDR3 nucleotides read TGTGCCAGCAGTTTACCCGGGCCGCTGTTTTTT. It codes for CASSLPGPLFF.